This TCR beta chain derives from a study of blood T cell repertoires in COVID-19. Across the study: PBMCs, B-cell-depleted T cells, or T cells provided the cDNA or gDNA that made up the material.

Original methodology: Counts of nucleated cells, estimated from reference gene primer amplification, were obtained. TCRdb keeps only in-frame clones here, not all; method: immunoSEQ multiplex PCR. V and J calls and clone size are those listed in that table; D and trimming were worked out from the DNA. The profile shows over 25,000 clones, 70% to 90% of them singletons. The ends lost 2 bases at V and 5 bases at J; junction bases unmatched: 5. The germline CDR1 and CDR2 sequences are SNHLY and FYNNEI. This CDR3 contains 15 residues. The receptor was derived from a human donor in a cohort sampled during active COVID-19. The rearrangement uses TRBV2 and TRBJ1-4; 7 bases are a match to TRBD1. The sequenced material came from peripheral blood. For the CDR3, the DNA is TGTGCCAGCAGTGAACGTGGCAGGGGGAATGAAAAACTGTTTTTT. This encodes CASSERGRGNEKLFF.